The sequence of this T cell receptor beta chain was determined in a study of CD8 T cells in Susac syndrome. RNA amounts of roughly 0.5 to 1 ug underwent reverse transcription with random hexamers. TCRdb re-called the immunoSEQ multiplex PCR reads with MiXCR, one entry per CDR3 protein. Of around 300,000 distinct CDR3 sequences listed, 89% are singletons. With V trimmed by 1 base and J by 8 bases, 8 bases remained unmatched. This CDR3 has 16 amino acids. Germline V lookup: CDR1 LGHNA, CDR2 YSLEER. The chain is built from TRBV4-3 and TRBJ2-2; 9 bases agree with TRBD1. The sequence was obtained from a human donor with multiple sclerosis. Input material: CD8+ T cells from PBMCs. This CDR3 reads CASSQGTGAPGGELFF. The CDR3 region has the DNA TGCGCCAGCAGCCAAGGGACAGGGGCCCCGGGGGGGGAGCTGTTTTTT.